These 9 T cell receptor beta chains were all obtained from the same sample, sequenced in a study of blood T cell repertoires in COVID-19. TCRdb's table, derived via immunoSEQ multiplex PCR, lists solely in-frame clones and lacks some. The sample contains around 92,000 clones, about 82% of which appear only once. Material for sequencing was peripheral blood. These receptors were taken from a human donor in a cohort sampled during active COVID-19.

The rearrangement joins TRBV5-1 to TRBJ2-3; 7 positions agree with TRBD2. Trimming took 8 bases from V and 2 from J; bases not matched to a gene: 14. The CDR3 loop spans 16 amino acids. Looked up from germline, CDR1 is SGHRS and CDR2 is YFSETQ. CDR3: CASNRMGGINTDTQYF. DNA for the CDR3: TGCGCCAGTAACCGGATGGGGGGGATTAACACAGATACGCAGTATTTT.

J is TRBJ2-1 and V is TRBV29-1, with 11 nucleotides matching TRBD2. The CDR3 covers 14 residues. From germline, CDR1 is SQVTM and CDR2 ANQGSEA. Germline trimming cut 6 bases from V and 4 bases from J; bases unmatched to any gene: 5. CDR3 protein: CSVLLAGVYNEQFF. CDR3 in DNA: TGCAGCGTGTTACTAGCGGGAGTTTACAATGAGCAGTTCTTC.

The rearrangement uses TRBV9 and TRBJ2-2; a weak D match, TRBD2 (5 bases). The CDR3 extends over 15 amino acids. CDR1 SGDLS and CDR2 YYNGEE come from the germline V gene. Trimming left V 3 bases short and J 6 bases short, with 15 bases between. This chain's CDR3 is CASSGQEGTSGELFF. The DNA for the CDR3 is TGTGCCAGCAGCGGTCAAGAGGGTACCTCCGGGGAGCTGTTTTTT.

The rearrangement joins TRBV5-6 to TRBJ2-7, with TRBD2 matching 7 bases. The germline V gene encodes CDR1 SGHDT and CDR2 YYEEEE. Germline trimming cut 5 bases from V and 6 bases from J; bases unmatched to any gene: 11. There are 14 residues in the CDR3. Here the CDR3 DNA reads TGTGCCAGCAGTTACTCCGGGACTAAGAGCGAGCAGTACTTC. Its protein product is CASSYSGTKSEQYF.

The rearrangement links TRBV3-1 (or the pseudogene TRBV3-2) to TRBJ1-3; unclear D gene. Germline CDR1 reads LGHDT; CDR2 reads YNNKEL (reference sequence). Trimming cost V 1 base and J 0 bases, with 4 bases left between them. The CDR3 has 14 amino acids. CDR3 DNA: TGTGCCAGCAGCCAAGCAGGCTCTGGAAACACCATATATTTT. Encoded protein: CASSQAGSGNTIYF.

The chain couples TRBV11-3 to TRBJ2-7; 9 nucleotides agree with TRBD1. Germline CDR1 reads SGHNT; CDR2 reads YENEEA. The V and J ends lost 3 bases and 2 bases, in that order; junction bases with no gene match: 2. The CDR3 is made up of 14 amino acids. The CDR3 here is CASSLGTGTYEQYF. The CDR3 nucleotides are TGTGCCAGCAGCTTGGGGACAGGGACCTACGAGCAGTACTTC.

This rearrangement joins TRBV5-1 to TRBJ2-7, with TRBD2 matching over 7 bases. The V and J ends lost 9 bases and 0 bases, in that order; junction bases with no gene match: 12. The CDR3 sequence is 15 residues long. Germline-derived CDR1 and CDR2 are SGHRS and YFSETQ. DNA for the CDR3: TGCGCCACCATCTGGGCGGGAGAGAGCTCCTACGAGCAGTACTTC. This translates into CATIWAGESSYEQYF.

This clone was found a few times. V is TRBV5-1 and J is TRBJ1-3; TRBD1 agrees at 8 bases. With V trimmed by 5 bases and J by 3 bases, 1 base remained unmatched. CDR1 and CDR2 (germline): SGHRS, YFSETQ. The CDR3 covers 13 residues. The CDR3 region is CASRGTGGNTIYF. In nucleotides, the CDR3 is TGCGCCAGCAGGGGGACAGGTGGAAACACCATATATTTT.

This clone was seen a handful of times. The V gene is TRBV2, the J gene TRBJ2-2; 11 nucleotides match TRBD2. Germline assignment: CDR1 SNHLY and CDR2 FYNNEI. V trimming: 1 base; J trimming: 1 base; junction bases outside the gene matches: 2. The CDR3 is 17 residues long. CDR3 DNA: TGTGCCAGCAGTGAAGGGGGACTAGCGGTGAACACCGGGGAGCTGTTTTTT. Amino acid sequence: CASSEGGLAVNTGELFF.